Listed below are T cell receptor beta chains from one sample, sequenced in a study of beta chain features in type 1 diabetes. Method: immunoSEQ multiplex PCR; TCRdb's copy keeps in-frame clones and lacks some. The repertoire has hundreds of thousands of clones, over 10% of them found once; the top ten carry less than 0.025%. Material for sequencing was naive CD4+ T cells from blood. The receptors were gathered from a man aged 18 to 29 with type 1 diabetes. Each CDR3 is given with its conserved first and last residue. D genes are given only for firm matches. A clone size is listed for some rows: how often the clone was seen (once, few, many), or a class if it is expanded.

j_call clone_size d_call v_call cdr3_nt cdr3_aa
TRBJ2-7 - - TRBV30 TGTGCCTGGAGTGCTACGGGGGCAGGGGAACCCTACGAGCAGTACTTC CAWSATGAGEPYEQYF
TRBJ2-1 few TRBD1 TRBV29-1 TGCAGCGGGGCGGGACAGGGTTTGCATGAGCAGTTCTTC CSGAGQGLHEQFF
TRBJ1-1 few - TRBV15 TGTGCCACCAGCAGAGGTTCCCCAAGCCAGAACACTGAAGCTTTCTTT CATSRGSPSQNTEAFF
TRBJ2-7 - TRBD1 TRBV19 TGTGCCAGTAGTAGCGACAGGGGTCGCTACGAGCAGTACTTC CASSSDRGRYEQYF
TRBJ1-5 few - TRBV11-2 TGTGCCAGCAGCTTAGAGGTCAATCAGCCCCAGCATTTT CASSLEVNQPQHF
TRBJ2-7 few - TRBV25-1 TGTGCCAGCAGGGGGGAGGACGAGCAGTACTTC CASRGEDEQYF
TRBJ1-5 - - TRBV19 TGTGCCAGCCGGACTCAGGGCAGCAATCAGCCCCAGCATTTT CASRTQGSNQPQHF
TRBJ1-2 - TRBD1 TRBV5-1 TGCGCCAGCAGCTTACAGACAGGGGACTATGGCTACACCTTC CASSLQTGDYGYTF
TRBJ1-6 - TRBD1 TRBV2 TGTGCCAGCAGTGTCTCTGGGACAGTTAATTCACCCCTCCACTTT CASSVSGTVNSPLHF
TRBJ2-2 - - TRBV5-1 TGCGCCAGCAGCTCCCCGAGGGCGGGCAACACCGGGGAGCTGTTTTTT CASSSPRAGNTGELFF
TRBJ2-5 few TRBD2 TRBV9 TGTGCCAGCAGCGTTTCGGGGGGCGCTAGCGGGCCTCCCCAGGAGACCCAGTACTTC CASSVSGGASGPPQETQYF
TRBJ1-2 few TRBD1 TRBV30 TGTGCCTGGAGTGGTGGCAGGGGGAACTATGGCTACACCTTC CAWSGGRGNYGYTF
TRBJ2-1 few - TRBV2 TGTGCCAGTCGGAGTAGTCCCTCCTACAATGAGCAGTTCTTC CASRSSPSYNEQFF
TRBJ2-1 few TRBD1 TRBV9 TGTGCCAGCAGCGTAGGGGACAGAAAAGAGCAGTTCTTC CASSVGDRKEQFF
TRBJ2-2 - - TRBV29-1 TGCAGCGTTGCGCGTAGGGAAGCGAACACCGGGGAGCTGTTTTTT CSVARREANTGELFF
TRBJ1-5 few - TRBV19 TGTGCCAGTAGTTCCCATAGCAATCAGCCCCAGCATTTT CASSSHSNQPQHF
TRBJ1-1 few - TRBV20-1 TGTAGCAAGTGGAGGCTTGGGGCTTTCTTT CSKWRLGAFF
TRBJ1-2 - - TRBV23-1 TGCGCCAGCAGTCAAAGGAGAGAGGCAGCGGGGCCGTATGGCTACACCTTC CASSQRREAAGPYGYTF
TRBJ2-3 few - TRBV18 TGTGCCAGCTCACCACCGAGTCAAGCAGATACGCAGTATTTT CASSPPSQADTQYF
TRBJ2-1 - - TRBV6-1 TGTGCCAGCACTGTTCGGGCAGGGTTCGATGAGCAGTTCTTC CASTVRAGFDEQFF
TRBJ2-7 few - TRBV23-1 TGCGCCAGCAGTCAAAGGTCCCCCGGGACGGCCTCCTACGAGCAGTACTTC CASSQRSPGTASYEQYF
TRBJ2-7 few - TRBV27 TGTGCCAGCAGTTACAGTACTGGCTCCTACGAGCAGTACTTC CASSYSTGSYEQYF
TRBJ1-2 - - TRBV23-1 TGCGCCAGCAGTCAAACCACCGGACAGCTAGCTAACTATGGCTACACCTTC CASSQTTGQLANYGYTF
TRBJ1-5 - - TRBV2 TGTGCCAGCAAAGACAATAGCAATCAGCCCCAGCATTTT CASKDNSNQPQHF
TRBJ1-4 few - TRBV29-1 TGCGGGGCCCCGGATGCAACTAATGAAAAACTGTTTTTT CGAPDATNEKLFF
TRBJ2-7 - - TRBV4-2 TGTGCCAGCAGCCAAGGAATGGAGTCAGGGACCTACGAGCAGTACTTC CASSQGMESGTYEQYF
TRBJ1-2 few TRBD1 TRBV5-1 TGCGCCAGCAGCTTGGCGACAGGGCCCAACTATGGCTACACCTTC CASSLATGPNYGYTF
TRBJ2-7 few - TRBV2 TGTGCCAGCAGCGACCCTGGGGCCCCTAGGCTCGAGCAGTACTTC CASSDPGAPRLEQYF
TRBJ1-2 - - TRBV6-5 TGTGCCAGCAGTTCCCCCGCGGGGGGCTACACCTTC CASSSPAGGYTF
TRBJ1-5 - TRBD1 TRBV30 TGTGCCTGGAGTTACACAGGGGCCAATCAGCCCCAGCATTTT CAWSYTGANQPQHF
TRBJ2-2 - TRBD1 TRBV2 TGTGCCAGCACGAGACAGGGGGCAAAGAATTCCGGGGAGCTGTTTTTT CASTRQGAKNSGELFF
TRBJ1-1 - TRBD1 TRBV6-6 TGTGCCAGCAGTTATGAGGGGGCGCGGTACGACACTGAAGCTTTCTTT CASSYEGARYDTEAFF
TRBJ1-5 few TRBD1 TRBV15 TGTGCCACCAGCCGACAGGGGTACAATCAGCCCCAGCATTTT CATSRQGYNQPQHF
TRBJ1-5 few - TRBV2 TGTGCCAGCAGTAGTGGGACTGATAGCAATCAGCCCCAGCATTTT CASSSGTDSNQPQHF
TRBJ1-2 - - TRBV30 TGTGCCTGGAGTTTTTGGGATGGCTACACCTTC CAWSFWDGYTF
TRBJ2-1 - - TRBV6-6 TGTGCCAGCAGTTACGGTTCAGGGTCCGCCTACAATGAGCAGTTCTTC CASSYGSGSAYNEQFF
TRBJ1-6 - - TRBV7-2 TGTGCCAGCAGCTTAGGGTTCGCAGGTGCTACACCCCTCCACTTT CASSLGFAGATPLHF
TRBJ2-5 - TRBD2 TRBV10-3 TGTGCCATCAGTGCCCAAGCGGGGGGGCAAGAGACCCAGTACTTC CAISAQAGGQETQYF
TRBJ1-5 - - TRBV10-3 TGTGCCATCAGTGACGAAGTTCTCGATAGCAATCAGCCCCAGCATTTT CAISDEVLDSNQPQHF
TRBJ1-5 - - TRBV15 TGTGCCACCAGCAGAGACCCCATGACGACAGCTGGCAATCAGCCCCAGCATTTT CATSRDPMTTAGNQPQHF
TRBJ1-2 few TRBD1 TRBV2 TGTGCCAGCAGGGATACAGGGGTTTATGGCTACACCTTC CASRDTGVYGYTF
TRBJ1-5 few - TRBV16 TGTGCCAGCAGCCAAGAAGGGGGTCAGCCCCAGCATTTT CASSQEGGQPQHF
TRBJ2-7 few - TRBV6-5 TGTGCCAGCAGTCTCGACAGTTACGAGCAGTACTTC CASSLDSYEQYF
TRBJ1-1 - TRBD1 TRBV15 TGTGCCACCAGCAGAGATACAGGGGGGACTGAAGCTTTCTTT CATSRDTGGTEAFF
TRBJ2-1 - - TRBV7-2 TGTGCCAGCAGCTTAGTTATGGGTGGGTCCTACAATGAGCAGTTCTTC CASSLVMGGSYNEQFF
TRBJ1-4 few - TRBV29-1 TGCAGCGCGGGGGGCTCTGAAAAACTGTTTTTT CSAGGSEKLFF
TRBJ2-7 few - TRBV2 TGTGCCAGCAGTAAACAAGGGGACTCCTACGAGCAGTACTTC CASSKQGDSYEQYF
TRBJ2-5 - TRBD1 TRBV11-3 TGTGCCAGCAGCTTAGGGCCATGGGGACAGGACCAAGAGACCCAGTACTTC CASSLGPWGQDQETQYF
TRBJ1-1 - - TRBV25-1 TGTGCCAGCAGTGGAATCGGGAAAGGAGACACTGAAGCTTTCTTT CASSGIGKGDTEAFF
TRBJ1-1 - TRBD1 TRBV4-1 TGCGCCAGCAGCCAACTTACAGGGGGGCCGGCTTTCTTT CASSQLTGGPAFF
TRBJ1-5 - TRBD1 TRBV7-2 TGTGCCAGCAGTTTAGGGGACAGACACAATCAGCCCCAGCATTTT CASSLGDRHNQPQHF
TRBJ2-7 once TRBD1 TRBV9 TGTGCCAGCAGCGTAGTGGGGACAGGAGGCGAGCAGTACTTC CASSVVGTGGEQYF
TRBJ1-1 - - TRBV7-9 TGTGCCAGCAGCCGGGGCACTGAAGCTTTCTTT CASSRGTEAFF
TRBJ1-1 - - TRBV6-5 TGTGCCAGCAGTAAAACAGCGAACACTGAAGCTTTCTTT CASSKTANTEAFF